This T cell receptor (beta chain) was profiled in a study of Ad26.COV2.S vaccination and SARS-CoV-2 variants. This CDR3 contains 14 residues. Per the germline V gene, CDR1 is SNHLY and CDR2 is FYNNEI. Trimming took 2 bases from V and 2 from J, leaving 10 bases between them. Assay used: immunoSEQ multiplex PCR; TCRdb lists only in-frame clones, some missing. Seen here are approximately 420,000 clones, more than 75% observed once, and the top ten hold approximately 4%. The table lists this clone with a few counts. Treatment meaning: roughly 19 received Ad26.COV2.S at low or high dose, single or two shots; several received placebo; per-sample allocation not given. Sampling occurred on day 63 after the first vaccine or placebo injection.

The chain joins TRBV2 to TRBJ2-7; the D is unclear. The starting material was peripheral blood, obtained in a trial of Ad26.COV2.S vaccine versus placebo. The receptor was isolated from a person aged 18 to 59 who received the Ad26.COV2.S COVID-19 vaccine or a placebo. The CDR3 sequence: CASSERIPPYEQYF. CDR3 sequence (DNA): TGTGCCAGCAGTGAAAGAATCCCCCCCTACGAGCAGTACTTC.